These 10 T cell receptor beta chains were sequenced from one sample in a study of brain metastases from non-small cell lung cancer. The assay was immunoSEQ multiplex PCR, and TCRdb's table has in-frame clones only and misses some. This sample has roughly 4,000 clones, with 70% to 85% found just once. The sample was primary lung tumor tissue. The receptors were gathered from a donor aged 40 or older with non-small cell lung cancer.

This clone was detected once. The chain couples TRBV6-5 to TRBJ1-1; D might be TRBD1 (6 bases). The CDR3 loop spans 15 amino acids. Germline loops: CDR1 MNHEY, CDR2 SVGAGI. V shed 5 bases and J shed 9 bases, with 22 bases lying between them. This CDR3 is CASSHPSDKGGKAFF. The CDR3 coding sequence is TGTGCCAGCAGTCACCCCTCTGACAAGGGGGGGAAAGCTTTCTTT.

This clone was counted a single time. This chain links TRBV6-5 with TRBJ2-6, with D tentatively TRBD1 or TRBD2 (5 bases each). CDR1 is MNHEY and CDR2 is SVGAGI in the germline V gene. V was pared by 6 bases and J by 2 bases, with 11 bases between. The CDR3 contains 15 residues. The CDR3 reads CASRPLGAGANVLTF. CDR3 DNA sequence: TGTGCCAGCAGACCCCTGGGGGCTGGGGCCAACGTCCTGACTTTC.

This clone came up a few times. The chain is built from TRBV19 and TRBJ1-4, with TRBD1 identical over 7 bases. Per the germline V gene, CDR1 is LNHDA and CDR2 is SQIVND (reference sequence). Trimming removed 7 bases from V and 4 bases from J; junction bases left unmatched: 12. The CDR3 is 16 residues long. The CDR3 sequence is CASKAEGGRVNEKLFF. The CDR3, as DNA: TGTGCCAGTAAGGCCGAAGGGGGCAGAGTTAATGAAAAACTGTTTTTT. Full variable domain (remainder filled in from reference TRBV19 and TRBJ1-4): DGGITQSPKYLFRKEGQNVTLSCEQNLNHDAMYWYRQDPGQGLRLIYYSQIVNDFQKGDIAEGYSVSREKKESFPLTVTSAQKNPTAFYLCASKAEGGRVNEKLFFGSGTQLSVL.

A word on this clone: Germline is not matched at one junction end, which may reflect a read error. The sample contains more than one DNA sequence encoding this CDR3. The chain carries TRBV4-1 and TRBJ1-5, with 7 bases that match TRBD1. The CDR3 has 17 amino acids. In germline, CDR1 is MGHRA, CDR2 YSYEKL. CDR3 nucleotides: TGCGCCAGCAGTCAAGACGACAGGGCGTATAGCAATCAGCCCCAGCATTTT. Translated: CASSQDDRAYSNQPQHF.

The chain recombines TRBV10-2 with TRBJ2-3, with 10 bases aligning to TRBD1. V lost 6 bases, J lost 4 bases, and 4 bases stayed unmatched. CDR1 and CDR2 from the germline V gene are WSHSY and SAAADI. The CDR3 is 14 amino acids. CDR3 DNA sequence: TGCGCCAGCAGCGGGACAGGGGAGGCAGATACGCAGTATTTT. It yields the protein CASSGTGEADTQYF.

This clone was seen a single time. V is TRBV5-6 and J is TRBJ2-1; D is unclear. The CDR3 consists of 11 residues. Germline V gene lookup returns CDR1 SGHDT and CDR2 YYEEEE. Deletions cut 2 bases from V and 5 bases from J, with 2 bases between. The CDR3 DNA follows: TGTGCCAGCAGCTTAAACAATGAGCAGTTCTTC. The encoded protein is CASSLNNEQFF.

CDR3 in amino acids: CASMLGRGSTEAFF. The CDR3 coding sequence is TGTGCCAGCATGCTGGGTCGAGGTAGCACTGAAGCTTTCTTT. The chain has TRBV7-2 and TRBJ1-1; D is undetermined. Deletions cut 7 bases from V and 4 bases from J, with 16 bases between. From germline, CDR1 is SGHTA and CDR2 FQGNSA. The CDR3 runs to 14 residues.

A note on this clone: This same CDR3 is encoded by further DNA sequences in the sample. This chain connects TRBV6-1 to TRBJ1-2, with 9 positions matching TRBD1. The CDR3 covers 17 residues. CDR1 MNHNS and CDR2 SASEGT come from the germline V gene. Trimming removed 2 bases from V and 3 bases from J; junction bases left unmatched: 10. The CDR3 loop reads CASSETPGTGKHYGYTF. Here the CDR3 DNA reads TGTGCCAGCAGTGAAACCCCTGGGACAGGGAAACACTATGGCTACACCTTC.

This chain connects TRBV29-1 to TRBJ2-3, with 7 nucleotides matching TRBD2. The V gene end was trimmed by 7 bases and the J gene end by 2 bases; junction bases not matched to a gene: 18. The CDR3 length is 17 residues. Germline CDR1 SQVTM, CDR2 ANQGSEA. In DNA, the CDR3 is TGCAGCGCACTCCCCCGAGGGGCGCGGGGGATCACAGATACGCAGTATTTT. It yields the protein CSALPRGARGITDTQYF.

Here the CDR3 reads CASSPSSLNTEAFF. The CDR3 DNA sequence: TGTGCCAGCAGCCCGTCCTCCCTGAACACTGAAGCTTTCTTT. V gene TRBV9 combines with J gene TRBJ1-1; D is unclear. Germline CDR1 reads SGDLS; CDR2 reads YYNGEE. The CDR3 is 14 residues long. Deletions cut 4 bases from V and 0 bases from J, with 10 bases between. Variable domain in full (rest from reference TRBV9 and TRBJ1-1): DSGVTQTPKHLITATGQRVTLRCSPRSGDLSVYWYQQSLDQGLQFLIQYYNGEERAKGNILERFSAQQFPDLHSELNLSSLELGDSALYFCASSPSSLNTEAFFGQGTRLTVV.